This T cell receptor (beta chain) was sequenced in a study of T cell responses to AZD1222 COVID-19 vaccine (dated by TCRdb to about 2021). In the study overall: AZD1222 recipients whose second dose came at about 4 weeks and those whose second dose came at about 12 weeks were combined into one group, since spike-specific TCR depth and breadth did not differ between the two schedules. A total of 233 trial participants underwent TCR sequencing, of whom around 210 had received two doses of AZD1222 and around 26 had received two doses of the MenACWY control vaccine. Trial participants were enrolled by age into subgroups of 18-55, 56-69 and 70-plus years, and around 150, 28 and 57 TCR-sequenced participants, respectively, were included in these subgroups. Beyond this particular receptor, the publication reports: Only five or six AZD1222 recipients were SARS-CoV-2 seropositive at baseline, limiting conclusions about previously exposed vaccinees. Participants were mostly white British and included more females than males, and it was suggested by the authors that clonal diversity may have been underestimated. Spike-specific TCR breadth and depth rose significantly after two AZD1222 doses compared with day 0 and with MenACWY recipients. Vaccine-associated CD4 TCRs spanned the whole spike protein, with dominant responses in regions 160-218 and 743-854. The 56-69-year group was small, and its depth increase did not reach significance, likely because of low power. Because no samples from the day 14 peak response were available, repertoires could be characterized only after the peak T cell response. Reportedly, almost half of the unique spike-specific TCRs recognized epitopes lying outside the regions that are mutated in the B.1.351 and B.1.1.7 variants.

With regard to this clone: Its cognate antigen has yet to be identified. One base away there is no much larger clone; base qualities are not given.

Trimming costs V 5 bases and J 3 bases, and their ends lie 14 bases apart. Sequences MGHRA (CDR1) and YSYEKL (CDR2) are obtained from the germline V gene. The cysteine opens and the phenylalanine closes a CDR3 of 14 amino acids. The DNA shown is the 42-base CDR3, in frame from base 1. This specimen's time point label, per the study, means: baseline before first vaccination. The vaccinee samples were drawn from two UK trials, COV001 and COV002, one of which was a single-blind randomized controlled phase 2/3 trial testing AZD1222 (ChAdOx1 nCoV-19) in healthy adults. Trial participant PBMC samples were collected at day 0 and day 28 after the second dose for TCRbeta chain sequencing. The CDR3 regions of human TCRbeta chains were subjected to immunosequencing. As for how the authors treated the data: Repertoire TCRs were checked for matches against a reference library of SARS-CoV-2-specific TCRs that had been generated using the MIRA antigen-specificity platform. Breadth was defined as the fraction of unique TCRs that were SARS-CoV-2-associated. Depth was defined as the fraction of total T cells that were SARS-CoV-2-associated. Using the MIRA data, each spike-specific TCR was mapped to the spike region that the TCR reacts to and placed in a CD4 or CD8 class. Log10-transformed breadth and depth values were compared by one-way ANOVA with Sidak's multiple comparisons tests. TCRdb re-hosts the immuneACCESS table, in-frame sequences only. Its copies lack some clones; in the studies checked, an unresolved V gene accounts for under half of them, and the cause for the rest is not known. That table supplies the V and J calls and clone size; D and trimming were determined from the DNA. The sample contains 95,000 or so clones, nearly 90% of them found a single time. The ten largest clones capture 2.8% of the sample.

The material was peripheral blood, obtained on day 0 of AZD1222 vaccination. The receptor was derived from an adult in good health. Recombination linked TRBV4-1 to TRBJ2-7, with TRBD2 perhaps the D gene, on 6 matching bases. The CDR3 reads CASSGRDGGYEQYF. The nucleotides are TGCGCCAGCAGCGGCCGGGACGGGGGCTACGAGCAGTACTTC.